The present T cell receptor beta chain was sequenced within a study of T-cell reconstitution after alpha-beta-depleted transplantation in children. Unique molecular identifiers were incorporated into the prepared TCRbeta library. TCRdb reprocessed the PCR reads via MiXCR and lists one record per CDR3 protein. The table records some 300,000 distinct CDR3 sequences, roughly 7.8% of them present only once. General study findings and limits: Two months or so post-transplant, alpha-beta T cells reportedly derived from several hundred expanded graft clones. Diversity of TCRbeta at day 60 was high in some patients, arising from surviving recipient T cells and thymic progenitors. T-cell counts and diversity at one year post-transplant came mainly from newly produced T cells.

V shed 2 bases and J shed 5 bases, with 9 bases lying between them. The CDR3 is 14 amino acids. This clonotype was seen many times. The antigen is unknown. This TCR was sampled from a female patient aged 2 to 10 who had a stem cell transplant for Fanconi anemia, so the T cells may come from the graft donor. The rearrangement links TRBV12-3 or TRBV12-4 to TRBJ2-2; D is undetermined. The source material was peripheral blood, sampled 360 days after TCRalphabeta/CD19-depleted stem cell transplant. The CDR3: CASSLNPGTGELFF. The CDR3 DNA follows: TGTGCCAGCAGTTTAAATCCAGGTACCGGGGAGCTGTTTTTT.